This TCR beta chain stems from a study of CD8+ T cells in alopecia areata. Background on the study: Treated patients swallowed 5 to 10 mg of oral tofacitinib twice daily.

Reverse transcription of extracted RNA yielded cDNA, which provided the sequencing template. Clones were read by immunoSEQ multiplex PCR, and TCRdb kept only the in-frame ones, dropping some. Among approximately 200,000 clones listed, around 56% were seen once. Indicated treatment: oral pan-JAK inhibitor, 5-10 mg twice daily. CDR3 size: 14 residues. Unmatched junction bases numbered 3, after V lost 0 bases and J lost 7 bases. From germline, CDR1 is MNHEY and CDR2 SVGAGI. Sequencing was performed on CD4+ T cells sorted from blood, taken at week 4, from a patient treated with tofacitinib. The chain couples TRBV6-5 to TRBJ2-1, with TRBD2 identical over 7 bases. The receptor comes from a human donor with alopecia areata. CDR3 amino acids: CASSYSGGSNEQFF. The CDR3 DNA follows: TGTGCCAGCAGTTACTCGGGGGGGTCGAATGAGCAGTTCTTC.